The 18 T cell receptor beta chains given below trace back to one sample, sequenced in a study of blood T cell repertoires in COVID-19. TCRdb keeps only in-frame clones here, not all; method: immunoSEQ multiplex PCR. Here the sample spans around 25,000 clones, roughly 88% being singletons. Sequencing was performed on peripheral blood. These receptors came from a man aged 70-80 years in a cohort sampled during active COVID-19.

The chain joins TRBV19 to TRBJ2-4; 7 positions match TRBD1. This CDR3 is built from 15 residues. Germline assignment: CDR1 LNHDA and CDR2 SQIVND (reference sequence). V dropped 6 bases and J dropped 4; count of bases not matched to a gene: 9. CDR3 residues: CASRTDRASKNIQYF. The CDR3 bases are TGTGCCAGTAGAACAGACAGGGCTTCTAAAAACATTCAGTACTTC.

V gene TRBV7-3 combines with J gene TRBJ2-2; unclear D gene. V shed 5 bases and J shed 7 bases, with 14 bases lying between them. The germline gives CDR1 SGHTA, CDR2 FQGTGA. This CDR3 has 14 residues. CDR3 sequence reads: CASSLGYSRGELFF. In DNA, the CDR3 is TGTGCCAGCAGCCTCGGGTACTCTCGCGGGGAGCTGTTTTTT. Supplemented by reference TRBV7-3 and TRBJ2-2, the full variable domain reads GAGVSQTPSNKVTEKGKYVELRCDPISGHTALYWYRQSLGQGPEFLIYFQGTGAADDSGLPNDRFFAVRPEGSVSTLKIQRTERGDSAVYLCASSLGYSRGELFFGEGSRLTVL.

The chain recombines TRBV6-2 or TRBV6-3 with TRBJ1-2; 9 bases line up with TRBD1. Trimming cost V 5 bases and J 4 bases; bases outside gene matches: 14. CDR3 length equals 17 residues. Germline loops: CDR1 MNHEY, CDR2 SVGEGT. The CDR3 region is CASSKTGGTLQIYGYTF. As DNA, the CDR3 is TGTGCCAGCAGTAAAACAGGGGGCACCCTCCAAATCTATGGCTACACCTTC.

This chain uses TRBV18 with TRBJ1-2; D remains unclear. Germline-derived CDR1 and CDR2 are KGHSH and LQKENI. V shed 0 bases and J shed 4 bases, with 9 bases lying between them. CDR3 length: 14 residues. The CDR3, as DNA: TGTGCCAGCTCACCACCTGAGCGAATCTATGGCTACACCTTC. Translation: CASSPPERIYGYTF.

The chain joins TRBV6-6 to TRBJ1-5; perhaps TRBD1 as D (5 bases). There are 15 residues in the CDR3. CDR1 is MNHNY and CDR2 is SVGAGI in the germline V gene (reference sequence). Trimming took 5 bases from V and 0 from J, leaving 11 bases between them. The CDR3 sequence: CASSKTGISNQPQHF. As DNA, the CDR3 is TGTGCCAGCAGTAAAACAGGAATTAGCAATCAGCCCCAGCATTTT.

The V and J genes are TRBV4-3 and TRBJ1-4; D is unresolved. CDR1 is LGHNA, CDR2 YSLEER, per germline. The CDR3 has 16 residues. The germline V and J ends were trimmed by 2 bases and 2 bases, with 12 bases remaining between them. Here the CDR3 DNA reads TGCGCCAGCAGCCAAAAACTGTGCTTCACTAATGAAAAACTGTTTTTT. Its translation: CASSQKLCFTNEKLFF.

This sequence joins TRBV18 and TRBJ1-2, with 9 bases that match TRBD1. Germline V CDR1 and CDR2: KGHSH, LQKENI. CDR3 length equals 14 residues. V dropped 5 bases and J dropped 7; count of bases not matched to a gene: 8. Written as DNA, the CDR3 is TGTGCCAGCTCAGCCCAAACAGGGGGCTCTGGCTACACCTTC. Translation: CASSAQTGGSGYTF. Using reference TRBV18 and TRBJ1-2 for the parts outside the CDR3, the full variable domain is NAGVMQNPRHLVRRRGQEARLRCSPMKGHSHVYWYRQLPEEGLKFMVYLQKENIIDESGMPKERFSAEFPKEGPSILRIQQVVRGDSAAYFCASSAQTGGSGYTFGSGTRLTVV.

The chain carries TRBV6-5 and TRBJ1-6; D gene ambiguous. Trimming removed 8 bases at V and 0 bases at J, with 11 bases between. Germline V gives CDR1 MNHEY, CDR2 SVGAGI. The CDR3 sequence is 15 residues long. The CDR3 here is CASLSGVSYNSPLHF. CDR3 bases: TGTGCCAGCCTTAGCGGTGTCTCCTATAATTCACCCCTCCACTTT.

The chain carries TRBV5-5 and TRBJ2-1; 9 nucleotides align to TRBD2. This CDR3 has 14 residues. CDR1 is SGHKS, CDR2 YYEKEE, per germline (reference sequence). The V and J ends lost 1 base and 10 bases, in that order; junction bases with no gene match: 6. CDR3 region: CASSLNPSGTEQFF. The CDR3 region has the DNA TGTGCCAGCAGCTTGAATCCTAGCGGGACCGAGCAGTTCTTC.

The rearrangement links TRBV6-5 to TRBJ1-1; D perhaps matches TRBD1 (5 bases). V was clipped by 6 bases and J by 7 bases, with 21 bases between them. The CDR3 runs 15 residues. CDR1 and CDR2 (germline): MNHEY, SVGAGI. CDR3 protein: CASRLHDSPTLEAFF. In nucleotides, the CDR3 is TGTGCCAGCAGACTCCACGACAGTCCTACCCTTGAAGCTTTCTTT.

The V and J genes are TRBV28 and TRBJ2-3, with D possibly matching TRBD2 (6 bases). There are 13 residues in the CDR3. V lost 7 bases and J 4 bases, leaving 12 bases between the germline ends. CDR1 and CDR2 from the germline V gene are MDHEN and SYDVKM. Written as DNA, the CDR3 is TGTGCCAGCACCACTCGGGGGTCAGATACGCAGTATTTT. It yields the protein CASTTRGSDTQYF.

The V call is TRBV19, the J call TRBJ2-7; weak D call: TRBD2 (5 bases). The germline CDR1 and CDR2 sequences are LNHDA and SQIVND (reference sequence). This CDR3 contains 15 residues. Trimming removed 3 bases at V and 4 bases at J, with 16 bases between. The DNA for the CDR3 is TGTGCCAGTAGTATGATAAGGGCAGGAGGATACGAGCAGTACTTC. Protein sequence: CASSMIRAGGYEQYF.

This chain links TRBV27 with TRBJ2-2; weak D call: TRBD1 (5 bases). This CDR3 comprises 14 residues. V was cut by 2 bases and J by 5 bases, with 9 bases left in between. Germline assignment: CDR1 MNHEY and CDR2 SMNVEV (reference sequence). As DNA, the CDR3 is TGTGCCAGCAGTTTAGGGGCGCGGACCGGGGAGCTGTTTTTT. This sequence encodes CASSLGARTGELFF.

The V call is TRBV9, the J call TRBJ2-1; 12 nucleotides line up with TRBD2. The V gene's germline CDR1 is SGDLS and CDR2 YYNGEE. J gave up 0 bases and V 4 bases, and 5 bases lay outside the gene matches. The CDR3 spans 17 residues. The CDR3, as DNA: TGTGCCAGCAGCAAGACTAGCGGGAGTTTCTCCTACAATGAGCAGTTCTTC. It translates to CASSKTSGSFSYNEQFF.

The chain carries TRBV18 and TRBJ2-7, with D unresolved. Trimming removed 0 bases at V and 4 bases at J, with 10 bases between. Germline CDR1 and CDR2: KGHSH and LQKENI. The CDR3 is made up of 14 amino acids. The CDR3 protein is CASSPPALTYEQYF. As DNA, the CDR3 is TGTGCCAGCTCACCACCGGCACTAACTTACGAGCAGTACTTC.

The chain uses TRBV10-3 and TRBJ2-7; 10 bases map to TRBD2. CDR3 length equals 14 residues. CDR1 and CDR2 (germline): ENHRY, SYGVKD. The V and J ends lost 6 bases and 6 bases, in that order; junction bases with no gene match: 8. CDR3 sequence reads: CAISGTSGRAEQYF. CDR3 in DNA: TGTGCCATCAGCGGGACGAGCGGGAGGGCCGAGCAGTACTTC.

The chain uses TRBV7-9 and TRBJ2-2; the match to TRBD1 covers 7 bases. V trimming: 5 bases; J trimming: 5 bases; junction bases outside the gene matches: 2. The germline CDR1 and CDR2 sequences are SEHNR and FQNEAQ (reference sequence). The CDR3 runs to 13 residues. CDR3 in DNA: TGTGCCAGCAGCCTACAGGGGACCGGGGAGCTGTTTTTT. Amino acid sequence: CASSLQGTGELFF.

The chain combines TRBV18 with TRBJ2-2; TRBD1 matches 8 bases. There are 17 residues in the CDR3. The germline V gene has CDR1 KGHSH and CDR2 LQKENI. The junction had 8 bases not matched to a gene; V was cut back by 1 base and J by 4 bases. CDR3: CASSPLNQGAVTGELFF. The CDR3 nucleotides read TGTGCCAGCTCACCACTAAACCAGGGGGCCGTCACCGGGGAGCTGTTTTTT. The full variable domain, in which reference TRBV18 and TRBJ2-2 provide the parts outside the CDR3, is NAGVMQNPRHLVRRRGQEARLRCSPMKGHSHVYWYRQLPEEGLKFMVYLQKENIIDESGMPKERFSAEFPKEGPSILRIQQVVRGDSAAYFCASSPLNQGAVTGELFFGEGSRLTVL.